The rows below give T cell receptor beta chains drawn from one sample of a study of cytomegalovirus exposure and HLA in healthy donors. Method: immunoSEQ multiplex PCR; TCRdb's copy keeps in-frame clones and lacks some. The profile shows some 90,000 clones, 81% of them singletons. The sequenced sample consisted of PBMCs. The receptors shown here come from a woman in her sixties or seventies in good health and CMV-seropositive. Both conserved end residues are part of each CDR3. The order of the fields is D gene, J gene, clone size, V gene, CDR3 DNA, CDR3 protein. The D gene is left open where the match is weak. Only some rows state a clone size, as once, few, many or a class for expanded clones.

TRBD2,TRBJ2-2,.,TRBV4-2,TGTGCCAGCAGCCCGCAGCGGGGAATAAACACCGGGGAGCTGTTTTTT,CASSPQRGINTGELFF
TRBD1,TRBJ2-7,.,TRBV5-1,TGCGCCAGCAGCGGGGGGACAGGGTCGGCTGGGGAGCAGTACTTC,CASSGGTGSAGEQYF
.,TRBJ2-5,.,TRBV18,TGTGCCAGCTCACCCCGACAGGTCCAAGAGACCCAGTACTTC,CASSPRQVQETQYF
.,TRBJ2-1,once,TRBV15,TGTGCCACCAGCAGAGATTTAGGGGACTACAATGAGCAGTTCTTC,CATSRDLGDYNEQFF
TRBD2,TRBJ2-3,.,TRBV15,TGTGCCACCAGCAGAGAGCTAGCGGGAAAAAGCACAGATACGCAGTATTTT,CATSRELAGKSTDTQYF
.,TRBJ1-4,.,TRBV18,TGTGCCAGCTCACGGGACACGGGGGAAAAACTGTTTTTT,CASSRDTGEKLFF
.,TRBJ2-5,.,TRBV4-2,TGTGCCAGCAGCCCCCGGGACAAACAAGAGACCCAGTACTTC,CASSPRDKQETQYF
.,TRBJ1-3,.,TRBV5-1,TGCGCCAGCAGCAACGAGCGGGGTTTCTCTGGAAACACCATATATTTT,CASSNERGFSGNTIYF
TRBD1,TRBJ1-2,.,TRBV10-3,TGTGCCCTGGGGACAGGGAACTATGGCTACACCTTC,CALGTGNYGYTF
TRBD1,TRBJ1-1,few,TRBV5-1,TGCGCCAGCAGCGCTCAGCGGCAGGGGGCGAGGGCTGAAGCTTTCTTT,CASSAQRQGARAEAFF
TRBD1,TRBJ1-1,.,TRBV7-9,TGTGCCAGCAGCTCCCAGAAGGGACAGACTGAAGCTTTCTTT,CASSSQKGQTEAFF
TRBD1,TRBJ2-7,.,TRBV7-2,TGTGCCAGCAGCTCCGACCGGGACAGCCAACCGGCGTTC,CASSSDRDSQPAF
.,TRBJ2-1,.,TRBV28,TGTGCCAGCAGCTTAGGGGGGACCAGGGACAATGAGCAGTTCTTC,CASSLGGTRDNEQFF
TRBD1,TRBJ2-7,.,TRBV28,TGTGCCAGCAGTGCCGGGACAGCGTCCTACGAGCAGTACTTC,CASSAGTASYEQYF
TRBD1,TRBJ2-7,.,TRBV7-9,TGTGCCAGCAGCTTGGGGACAGCGAGTTACGAGCAGTACTTC,CASSLGTASYEQYF
TRBD1,TRBJ1-5,.,TRBV27,TGTGCCAGCAGTGCCGGACAGGGCGGCAATCAGCCCCAGCATTTT,CASSAGQGGNQPQHF
.,TRBJ2-5,.,TRBV7-8,TGTGCCAGCAGCCGTCACCCAACTAGCAGCCAAGAGACCCAGTACTTC,CASSRHPTSSQETQYF
TRBD1,TRBJ1-3,.,TRBV11-2,TGTGCCAGCAGTAGGGACAGCCTCTCTGGAAACACCATATATTTT,CASSRDSLSGNTIYF
.,TRBJ2-1,.,TRBV12-5,TGTGCTAGTGGTCTTACAGGGGAGCAGTTCTTC,CASGLTGEQFF
.,TRBJ2-7,.,TRBV10-3,TGTGCCATCAGTGACACGGACTACGAGCAGTACTTC,CAISDTDYEQYF
.,TRBJ1-6,.,TRBV30,TGTGCCTGGACTACGGGGATGCAGGATAATTCACCCCTCCACTTT,CAWTTGMQDNSPLHF
.,TRBJ2-2,.,TRBV7-3,TGTGCCAGCAGCGCCCAGGGGGGCGCAAGCACCGGGGAGCTGTTTTTT,CASSAQGGASTGELFF
TRBD2,TRBJ2-5,.,TRBV25-1,TGTGCCAGCAGTGACCCGGGACTATGGCAAGAGACCCAGTACTTC,CASSDPGLWQETQYF
TRBD2,TRBJ2-7,.,TRBV5-1,TGCGCCAGCAGCTTGGTAGCGGGAGCTTCGACCTACGAGCAGTACTTC,CASSLVAGASTYEQYF
.,TRBJ1-5,.,TRBV19,TGTGCCACCACATCGGGTCAGGGTGGTCAGCCCCAGCATTTT,CATTSGQGGQPQHF
.,TRBJ2-4,.,TRBV5-1,TGCGCCAGCAAATTGAGGACAGAATCAATTCAGTACTTC,CASKLRTESIQYF
TRBD1,TRBJ1-5,.,TRBV6-1,TGTGCCAGCAGTCCCGGGACAGGGAGCAATCAGCCCCAGCATTTT,CASSPGTGSNQPQHF
.,TRBJ1-2,.,TRBV6-1,TGTGCCAGCAGTCCCGGTGGTGGCTACACCTTC,CASSPGGGYTF
TRBD1,TRBJ1-2,.,TRBV5-5,TGTGCCAGCAGCCCAGCCCCAGGGGGAGGCTACACCTTC,CASSPAPGGGYTF
TRBD2,TRBJ2-7,.,TRBV30,TGTGCCTGGAAACTAGCGGGAGGTAACGAGCAGTACTTC,CAWKLAGGNEQYF
TRBD2,TRBJ2-7,.,TRBV7-2,TGTGCCAGCAGCTTATTTCGACTAGCGGATAGCGGGGACGAGCAGTACTTC,CASSLFRLADSGDEQYF
TRBD1,TRBJ1-5,.,TRBV15,TGTGCCACCAGCCAGAACAGGGGGCAGGGTCAGCCCCAGCATTTT,CATSQNRGQGQPQHF
TRBD2,TRBJ2-7,.,TRBV2,TGTGCCAGCAGTTACCGAATTGTGGGACTAGCGGAGGCCTACGAGCAGTACTTC,CASSYRIVGLAEAYEQYF
TRBD1,TRBJ1-5,.,TRBV7-3,TGTGCCAGCAGCTTGGGGGTCGACAGGGATCAGCCCCAGCATTTT,CASSLGVDRDQPQHF
TRBD1,TRBJ1-2,.,TRBV7-2,TGTGCCAGCAGCTTCAAACAGGGGGGGGCCTATGGCTACACCTTC,CASSFKQGGAYGYTF